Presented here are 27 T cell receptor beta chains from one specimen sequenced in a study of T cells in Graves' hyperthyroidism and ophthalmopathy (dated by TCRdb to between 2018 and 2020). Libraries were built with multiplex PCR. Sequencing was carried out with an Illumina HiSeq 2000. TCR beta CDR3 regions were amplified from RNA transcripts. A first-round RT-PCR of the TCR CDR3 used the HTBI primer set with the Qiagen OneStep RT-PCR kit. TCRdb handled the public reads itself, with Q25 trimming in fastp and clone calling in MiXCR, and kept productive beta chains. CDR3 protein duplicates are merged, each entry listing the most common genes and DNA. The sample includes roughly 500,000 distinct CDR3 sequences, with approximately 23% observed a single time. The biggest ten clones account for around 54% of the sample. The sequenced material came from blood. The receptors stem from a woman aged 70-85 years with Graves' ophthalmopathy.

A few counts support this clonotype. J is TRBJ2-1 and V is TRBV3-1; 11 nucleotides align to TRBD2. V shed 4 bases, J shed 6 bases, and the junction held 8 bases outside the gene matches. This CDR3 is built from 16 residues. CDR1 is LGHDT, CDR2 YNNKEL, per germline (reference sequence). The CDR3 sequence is CASSPIAGGRGNEQFF. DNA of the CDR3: TGTGCCAGCAGCCCAATAGCGGGAGGGAGAGGCAATGAGCAGTTCTTC.

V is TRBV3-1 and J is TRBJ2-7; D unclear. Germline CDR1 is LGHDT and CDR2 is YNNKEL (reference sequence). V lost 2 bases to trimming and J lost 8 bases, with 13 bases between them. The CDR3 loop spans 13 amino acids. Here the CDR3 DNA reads TGTGCCAGCAGCCAAACTATCCTGGGGAAGCAGTACTTC. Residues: CASSQTILGKQYF.

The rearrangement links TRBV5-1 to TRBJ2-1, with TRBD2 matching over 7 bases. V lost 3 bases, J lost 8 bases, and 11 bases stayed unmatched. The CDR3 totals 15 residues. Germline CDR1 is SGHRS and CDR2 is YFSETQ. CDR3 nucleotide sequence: TGCGCCAGCAGCTCCCAAGGACTAGGCACATATGAGCAGTTCTTC. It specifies CASSSQGLGTYEQFF.

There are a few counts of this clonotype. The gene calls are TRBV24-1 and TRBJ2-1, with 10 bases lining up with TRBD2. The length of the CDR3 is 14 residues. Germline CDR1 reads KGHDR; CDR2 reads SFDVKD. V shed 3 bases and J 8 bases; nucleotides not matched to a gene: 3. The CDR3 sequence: CATSDRLAGDEQFF. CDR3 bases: TGTGCCACCAGTGATAGACTAGCGGGTGATGAGCAGTTCTTC.

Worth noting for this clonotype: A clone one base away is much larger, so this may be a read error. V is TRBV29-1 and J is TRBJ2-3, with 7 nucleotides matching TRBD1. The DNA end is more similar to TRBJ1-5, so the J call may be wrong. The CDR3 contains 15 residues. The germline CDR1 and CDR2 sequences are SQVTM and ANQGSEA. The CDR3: CSVDKGGQRTDTQHF. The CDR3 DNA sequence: TGCAGCGTTGATAAAGGGGGACAGCGCACAGATACGCAGCATTTT.

This CDR3 reads CASSSSRGTQGVGNQPQHF. DNA of the CDR3: TGTGCCAGTAGTTCATCGAGGGGGACTCAGGGTGTCGGCAATCAGCCCCAGCATTTT. This chain joins TRBV19 and TRBJ1-5, with a tentative D call TRBD1 (6 bases). Trimming removed 5 bases from V and 2 bases from J, with 25 bases in between. Germline V gene data show CDR1 as LNHDA and CDR2 as SQIVND (reference sequence). This CDR3 is built from 19 residues.

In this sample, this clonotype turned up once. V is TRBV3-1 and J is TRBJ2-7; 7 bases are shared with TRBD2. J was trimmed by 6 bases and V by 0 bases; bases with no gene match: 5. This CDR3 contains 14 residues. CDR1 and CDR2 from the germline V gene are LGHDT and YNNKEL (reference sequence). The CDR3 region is CASSQDPSGGEQYF. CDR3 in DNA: TGTGCCAGCAGCCAAGATCCTTCGGGAGGCGAGCAGTACTTC.

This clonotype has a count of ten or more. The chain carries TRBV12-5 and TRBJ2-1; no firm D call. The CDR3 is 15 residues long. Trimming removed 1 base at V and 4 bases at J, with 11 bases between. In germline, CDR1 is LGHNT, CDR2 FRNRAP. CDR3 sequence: CASGLGPALYNEQFF. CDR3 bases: TGTGCTAGTGGTTTGGGCCCCGCATTATACAATGAGCAGTTCTTC.

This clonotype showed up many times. The CDR3 DNA reads as TGTGCCTGGAGCGCTAGTGAGACCCAGTACTTC. This codes for CAWSASETQYF. V usage is TRBV30 and J usage is TRBJ2-5; D remains ambiguous. The ends were cut back, 3 bases at V and 5 bases at J, with 7 bases in the middle. The CDR3 extends over 11 amino acids. Germline CDR1 and CDR2: GTSNPN and SVGIG (reference sequence). The whole variable domain, remainder taken from reference TRBV30 and TRBJ2-5, is SQTIHQWPATLVQPVGSPLSLECTVEGTSNPNLYWYRQAAGRGLQLLFYSVGIGQISSEVPQNLSASRPQDRQFILSSKKLLLSDSGFYLCAWSASETQYFGPGTRLLVL.

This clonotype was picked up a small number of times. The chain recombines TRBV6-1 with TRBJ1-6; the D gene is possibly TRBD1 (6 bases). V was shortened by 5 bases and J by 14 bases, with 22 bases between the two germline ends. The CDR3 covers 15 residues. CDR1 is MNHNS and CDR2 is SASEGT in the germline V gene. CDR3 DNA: TGTGCCAGCAGTTCCATCGGACAGTCGGCCGGGGCCCTCCACTTT. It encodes CASSSIGQSAGALHF.

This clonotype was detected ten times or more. The CDR3 region is CASSLVGLVSSDTQYF. The CDR3 DNA is TGTGCCAGCAGCTTAGTGGGACTAGTTTCTTCAGATACGCAGTATTTT. The chain joins TRBV7-9 to TRBJ2-3; 8 bases map to TRBD2. The CDR3 length is 16 residues. Germline V CDR1 and CDR2: SEHNR, FQNEAQ (reference sequence). V trimming: 1 base; J trimming: 4 bases; junction bases outside the gene matches: 7.

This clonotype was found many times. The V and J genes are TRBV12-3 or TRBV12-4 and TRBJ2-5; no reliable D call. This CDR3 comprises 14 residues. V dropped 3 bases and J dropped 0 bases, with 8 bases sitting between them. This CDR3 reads CASSFRTNQETQYF. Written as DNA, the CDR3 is TGTGCCAGCAGTTTTCGGACCAACCAAGAGACCCAGTACTTC.

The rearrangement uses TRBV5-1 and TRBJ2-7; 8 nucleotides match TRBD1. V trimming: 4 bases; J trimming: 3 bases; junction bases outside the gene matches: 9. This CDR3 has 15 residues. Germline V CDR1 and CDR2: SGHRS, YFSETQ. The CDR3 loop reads CASSPSQGAVYEQYF. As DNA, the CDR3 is TGCGCCAGCAGCCCGAGCCAGGGGGCCGTCTACGAGCAGTACTTC.

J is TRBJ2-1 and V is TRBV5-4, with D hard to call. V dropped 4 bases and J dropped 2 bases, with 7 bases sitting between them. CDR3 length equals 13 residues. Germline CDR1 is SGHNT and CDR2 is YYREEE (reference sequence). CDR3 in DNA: TGTGCCAGCAGCCAGATAGCCTACAATGAGCAGTTCTTC. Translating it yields CASSQIAYNEQFF. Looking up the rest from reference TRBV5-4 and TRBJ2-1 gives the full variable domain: ETGVTQSPTHLIKTRGQQVTLRCSSQSGHNTVSWYQQALGQGPQFIFQYYREEENGRGNFPPRFSGLQFPNYSSELNVNALELDDSALYLCASSQIAYNEQFFGPGTRLTVL.

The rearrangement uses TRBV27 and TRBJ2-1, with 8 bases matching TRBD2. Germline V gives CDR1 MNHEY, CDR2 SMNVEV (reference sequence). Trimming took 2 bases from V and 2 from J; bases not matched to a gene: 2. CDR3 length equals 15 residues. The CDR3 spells CASSLGRGAYNEQFF. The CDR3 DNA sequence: TGTGCCAGCAGTTTAGGGCGGGGGGCCTACAATGAGCAGTTCTTC.

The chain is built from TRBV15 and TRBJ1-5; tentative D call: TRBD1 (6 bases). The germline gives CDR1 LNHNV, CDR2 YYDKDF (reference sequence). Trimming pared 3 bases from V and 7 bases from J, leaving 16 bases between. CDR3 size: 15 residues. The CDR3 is CATSRESGAGQPQHF. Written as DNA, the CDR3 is TGTGCCACCAGCAGGGAATCAGGGGCTGGGCAGCCCCAGCATTTT. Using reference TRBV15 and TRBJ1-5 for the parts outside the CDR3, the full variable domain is DAMVIQNPRYQVTQFGKPVTLSCSQTLNHNVMYWYQQKSSQAPKLLFHYYDKDFNNEADTPDNFQSRRPNTSFCFLDIRSPGLGDTAMYLCATSRESGAGQPQHFGDGTRLSIL.

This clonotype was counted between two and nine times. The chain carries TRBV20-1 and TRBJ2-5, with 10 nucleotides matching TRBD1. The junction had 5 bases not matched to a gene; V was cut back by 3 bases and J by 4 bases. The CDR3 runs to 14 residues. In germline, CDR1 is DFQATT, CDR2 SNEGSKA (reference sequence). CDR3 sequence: CSASGQGEIETQYF. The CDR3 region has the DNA TGCAGTGCTAGTGGACAGGGGGAAATAGAGACCCAGTACTTC.

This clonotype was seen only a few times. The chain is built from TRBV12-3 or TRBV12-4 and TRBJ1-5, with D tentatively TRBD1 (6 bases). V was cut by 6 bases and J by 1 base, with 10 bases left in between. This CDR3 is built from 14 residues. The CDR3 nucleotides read TGTGCCAGCAGGCTGGGGGCGAGCAATCAGCCCCAGCATTTT. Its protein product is CASRLGASNQPQHF.

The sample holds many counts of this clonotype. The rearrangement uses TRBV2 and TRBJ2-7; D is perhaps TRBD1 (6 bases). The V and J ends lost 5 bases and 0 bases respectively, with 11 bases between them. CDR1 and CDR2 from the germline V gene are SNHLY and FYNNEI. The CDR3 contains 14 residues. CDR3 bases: TGTGCCAGCAGTTTTCGGACAGTCTCCTACGAGCAGTACTTC. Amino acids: CASSFRTVSYEQYF.

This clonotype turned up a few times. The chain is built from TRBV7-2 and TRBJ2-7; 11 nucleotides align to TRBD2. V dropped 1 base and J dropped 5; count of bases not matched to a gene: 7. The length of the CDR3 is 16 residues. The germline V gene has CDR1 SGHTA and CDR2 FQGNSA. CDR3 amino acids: CASSLVSTSGNHEQYF. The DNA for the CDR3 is TGTGCCAGCAGCTTAGTGTCGACTAGCGGGAACCACGAGCAGTACTTC.

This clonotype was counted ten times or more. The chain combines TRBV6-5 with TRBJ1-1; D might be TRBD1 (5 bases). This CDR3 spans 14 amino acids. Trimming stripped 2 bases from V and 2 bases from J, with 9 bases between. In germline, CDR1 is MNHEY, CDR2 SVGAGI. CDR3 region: CASSYRDGNTEAFF. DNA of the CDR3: TGTGCCAGCAGTTACAGGGACGGTAACACTGAAGCTTTCTTT.

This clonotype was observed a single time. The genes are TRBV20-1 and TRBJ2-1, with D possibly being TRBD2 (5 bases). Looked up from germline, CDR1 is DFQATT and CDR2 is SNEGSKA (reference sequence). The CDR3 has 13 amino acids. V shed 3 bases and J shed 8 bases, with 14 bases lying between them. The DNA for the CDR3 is TGCAGTGCTAGCTCTAGCTCGGTCGATGAGCAGTTCTTC. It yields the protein CSASSSSVDEQFF.

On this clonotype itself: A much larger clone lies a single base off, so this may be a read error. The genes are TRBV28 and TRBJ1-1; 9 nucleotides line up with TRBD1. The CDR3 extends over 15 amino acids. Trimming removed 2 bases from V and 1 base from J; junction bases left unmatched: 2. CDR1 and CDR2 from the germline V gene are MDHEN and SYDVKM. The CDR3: CASSLEQGANTEAFF. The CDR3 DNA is TGTGCCAGCAGTTTAGAACAGGGGGCGAACACTGAAGCTTTCTTT.

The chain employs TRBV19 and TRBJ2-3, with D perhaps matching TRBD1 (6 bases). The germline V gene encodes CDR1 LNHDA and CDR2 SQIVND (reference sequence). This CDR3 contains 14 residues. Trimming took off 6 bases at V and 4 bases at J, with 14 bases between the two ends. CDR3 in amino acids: CASSSTGFADTQYF. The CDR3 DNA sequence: TGTGCCAGTAGCTCCACAGGGTTCGCAGATACGCAGTATTTT.

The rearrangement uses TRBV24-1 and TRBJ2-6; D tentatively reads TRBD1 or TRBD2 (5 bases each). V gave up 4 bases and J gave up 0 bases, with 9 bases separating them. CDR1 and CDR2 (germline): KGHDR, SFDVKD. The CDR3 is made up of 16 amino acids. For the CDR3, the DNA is TGTGCCACCAGTGAAAAGGGGAGCTCTGGGGCCAACGTCCTGACTTTC. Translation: CATSEKGSSGANVLTF.

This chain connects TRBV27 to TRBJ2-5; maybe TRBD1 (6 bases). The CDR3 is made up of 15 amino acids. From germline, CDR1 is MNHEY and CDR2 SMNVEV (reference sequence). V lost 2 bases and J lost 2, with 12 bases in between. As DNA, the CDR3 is TGTGCCAGCAGTTTAGGCTGGACAGAACAAGAGACCCAGTACTTC. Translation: CASSLGWTEQETQYF.

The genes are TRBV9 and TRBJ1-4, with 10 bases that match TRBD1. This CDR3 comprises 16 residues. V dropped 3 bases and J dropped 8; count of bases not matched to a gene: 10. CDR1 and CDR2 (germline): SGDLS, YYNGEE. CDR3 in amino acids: CASSAGPGQGTEKLFF. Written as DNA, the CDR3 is TGTGCCAGCAGCGCTGGACCGGGACAGGGGACAGAAAAACTGTTTTTT. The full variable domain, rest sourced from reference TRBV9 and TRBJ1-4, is DSGVTQTPKHLITATGQRVTLRCSPRSGDLSVYWYQQSLDQGLQFLIQYYNGEERAKGNILERFSAQQFPDLHSELNLSSLELGDSALYFCASSAGPGQGTEKLFFGSGTQLSVL.